This T cell receptor beta chain was recorded in a study of blood T cell repertoires in COVID-19. Study in general: The study drew acute and convalescent COVID-19 samples from the United States, Italy and Spain. In each case, the material was cDNA or gDNA derived from T cells, B-cell-depleted T cells, or PBMCs.

V was shortened by 2 bases and J by 3 bases, with 12 bases between the two germline ends. Germline V lookup: CDR1 SGHNT, CDR2 YYREEE (reference sequence). The CDR3 is made up of 14 amino acids. In the study's own analysis: Scientists estimated how many nucleated cells there were by amplifying reference gene primers. Repertoires were generated with immunoSEQ multiplex PCR, while TCRdb's copy carries only in-frame clones and drops some. The D gene and trimming were derived from the DNA, and the V and J assignments and clone size from that table. Found here are 200,000 to 300,000 clones, around 84% of them singletons; the top ten hold 2% to 2.5%.

The chain recombines TRBV5-4 with TRBJ2-7, with a possible D match to TRBD1 (5 bases). The specimen sequenced was peripheral blood. The receptor was isolated from a man in his forties who had recovered from COVID-19. The CDR3, as DNA: TGTGCCAGCAGCTTTTCTGCAGGGATCTACGAGCAGTACTTC. Its protein product is CASSFSAGIYEQYF.